The clone carrying this T cell receptor beta chain was seen more than once but under ten times. This record comes from a study of regulatory T cells in long-lasting Graves disease. The time point: newly diagnosed GD, antithyroid drugs for less than 3 months. Extracted RNA from PBMCs served as the source of the TCR library. Building of the TCR beta libraries involved iRepertoire HTBI primers and Arm-PCR of CDR3 regions. TCRdb ran MiXCR on the multiplex PCR reads and lists one entry per CDR3 protein. The sample gives roughly 500,000 distinct CDR3 sequences, approximately 14% of which show up once; roughly 15% is in the top ten. The CDR3 runs to 15 residues. Germline V gene data show CDR1 as SGHTA and CDR2 as FQGNSA. The ends were cut back, 5 bases at V and 0 bases at J, with 14 bases in the middle. The sample also formed part of further work on T cells in Graves' hyperthyroidism and ophthalmopathy.

This sequence originates from a woman aged 45-60 years with Graves disease. The V gene is TRBV7-2, the J gene TRBJ2-7, with D possibly being TRBD2 (6 bases). The sample consisted of peripheral blood mononuclear cells (PBMCs), taken at new diagnosis, from a patient treated with antithyroid drugs. DNA of the CDR3: TGTGCCAGCAGCCTAGGGACTCCGTTCTCCTACGAGCAGTACTTC. As protein: CASSLGTPFSYEQYF.